The 32 T cell receptor beta chains below come from one sample, sequenced in a study of T cell responses to AZD1222 COVID-19 vaccine. Assay: immunoSEQ multiplex PCR; the TCRdb copy retains only in-frame clones and omits some. Here the sample spans over 150,000 clones, 90% being singletons. The source material was peripheral blood, sampled on day 0 of AZD1222 vaccination. These TCRs come from an adult in good health.

The chain recombines TRBV4-2 with TRBJ1-4, with a tentative D call TRBD1 (5 bases). Trimming cost V 1 base and J 12 bases, with 18 bases left between them. The CDR3 runs 15 residues. Germline V gene lookup returns CDR1 LGHNA and CDR2 YNFKEQ. CDR3 nucleotide sequence: TGTGCCAGCAGCCAAGGGGACCTCGACAGTTTACAACTGTTTTTT. Residues: CASSQGDLDSLQLFF.

The chain links TRBV19 to TRBJ1-2; 8 positions match TRBD1. Trimming removed 8 bases from V and 7 bases from J; junction bases left unmatched: 6. The length of the CDR3 is 12 residues. In germline, CDR1 is LNHDA, CDR2 SQIVND (reference sequence). CDR3 residues: CASLTGGSGYTF. CDR3 sequence (DNA): TGTGCCAGTCTCACAGGGGGGTCTGGCTACACCTTC.

The chain has TRBV2 and TRBJ1-3; perhaps TRBD1 as D (6 bases). CDR1 is SNHLY, CDR2 FYNNEI, per germline. V was clipped by 9 bases and J by 0 bases, with 15 bases between them. The CDR3 has 15 residues. CDR3 sequence: CARGAGARSGNTIYF. In DNA form, the CDR3 reads TGTGCCAGGGGGGCAGGAGCCCGCTCTGGAAACACCATATATTTT.

The chain is built from TRBV12-3 or TRBV12-4 and TRBJ1-6, with D hard to call. The length of the CDR3 is 12 residues. The V and J ends lost 3 bases and 7 bases respectively, with 4 bases between them. CDR3 sequence reads: CASSFRNSPLHF. The CDR3 DNA reads as TGTGCCAGCAGTTTCAGGAATTCACCCCTCCACTTT.

The chain has TRBV30 and TRBJ2-7; 8 positions agree with TRBD1. CDR1 and CDR2 from the germline V gene are GTSNPN and SVGIG (reference sequence). Trimming cost V 3 bases and J 2 bases; bases outside gene matches: 6. The CDR3 length is 14 residues. CDR3: CAWRGQAGAYEQYF. CDR3 DNA sequence: TGTGCCTGGAGGGGACAGGCTGGGGCCTACGAGCAGTACTTC.

This chain joins TRBV7-6 and TRBJ2-1; 13 bases are a match to TRBD2. This CDR3 is 15 amino acids long. The germline gives CDR1 SGHVS, CDR2 FNYEAQ. Trimming removed 5 bases from V and 12 bases from J; junction bases left unmatched: 10. Here the CDR3 reads CASSVGTSGDGGQFF. The CDR3 DNA follows: TGTGCCAGCAGCGTAGGGACTAGCGGGGACGGCGGGCAGTTCTTC.

The rearrangement links TRBV6-2 or TRBV6-3 to TRBJ1-2; weak D call: TRBD1 (5 bases). Trimming pared 3 bases from V and 9 bases from J, leaving 11 bases between. The CDR3 has 12 amino acids. Per the germline V gene, CDR1 is MNHEY and CDR2 is SVGEGT. The chain's CDR3 is CASSYPGLSYTF. The CDR3 bases are TGTGCCAGCAGTTATCCGGGACTGAGCTACACCTTC.

The chain's CDR3 is CASSLVPYNGSEAFF. The CDR3 bases are TGTGCCAGCAGCTTAGTTCCTTATAACGGGTCTGAAGCTTTCTTT. V usage is TRBV7-9 and J usage is TRBJ1-1; D unresolved. Trimming took off 1 base at V and 6 bases at J, with 15 bases between the two ends. CDR3 length: 15 amino acids. Germline CDR1 is SEHNR and CDR2 is FQNEAQ (reference sequence). The full variable domain, with the rest looked up from reference TRBV7-9 and TRBJ1-1, is DTGVSQNPRHKITKRGQNVTFRCDPISEHNRLYWYRQTLGQGPEFLTYFQNEAQLEKSRLLSDRFSAERPKGSFSTLEIQRTEQGDSAMYLCASSLVPYNGSEAFFGQGTRLTVV.

V gene TRBV19 combines with J gene TRBJ2-3; D is ambiguous. CDR3 length: 15 amino acids. V was shortened by 5 bases and J by 2 bases, with 14 bases between the two germline ends. The germline CDR1 and CDR2 sequences are LNHDA and SQIVND (reference sequence). The CDR3, as DNA: TGTGCCAGTAGTGGGTTGGGCCAGAACACAGATACGCAGTATTTT. This encodes CASSGLGQNTDTQYF.

This chain connects TRBV2 to TRBJ1-1; unclear D gene. The germline V and J ends were trimmed by 7 bases and 0 bases, with 9 bases remaining between them. The CDR3 consists of 13 residues. CDR1 and CDR2 from the germline V gene are SNHLY and FYNNEI. The CDR3 sequence: CASKSSLNTEAFF. In DNA, the CDR3 is TGTGCCAGCAAATCCAGCTTGAACACTGAAGCTTTCTTT.

The count of this clone is one. J is TRBJ1-6 and V is TRBV5-6; unclear D gene. The V end lost 2 bases, the J end lost 4 bases, and 1 base lay between the germline ends. The length of the CDR3 is 12 residues. Germline CDR1 reads SGHDT; CDR2 reads YYEEEE. As DNA, the CDR3 is TGTGCCAGCAGCTTATATAATTCACCCCTCCACTTT. Translating gives CASSLYNSPLHF.

The J gene is TRBJ2-5, the V gene TRBV5-1; D might be TRBD1 or TRBD2, each matching 5 bases. The CDR3 contains 14 residues. V was cut by 2 bases and J by 5 bases, with 13 bases left in between. Germline values: CDR1 SGHRS, CDR2 YFSETQ. The CDR3 is CASSFASEGETQYF. The CDR3 DNA reads TGCGCCAGCAGCTTTGCCAGCGAGGGGGAGACCCAGTACTTC.

V is TRBV4-1 and J is TRBJ2-1; D might be TRBD2 (5 bases). The CDR3 consists of 16 residues. Per the germline V gene, CDR1 is MGHRA and CDR2 is YSYEKL. Trimming took 3 bases from V and 0 from J, leaving 12 bases between them. The CDR3 sequence: CASSHRGWGSYNEQFF. In nucleotides, the CDR3 is TGCGCCAGCAGCCACCGAGGGTGGGGCTCCTACAATGAGCAGTTCTTC.

The chain links TRBV4-2 to TRBJ1-2, with D possibly being TRBD1 (6 bases). This CDR3 spans 13 amino acids. V was cut by 1 base and J by 8 bases, with 11 bases left in between. CDR1 and CDR2 from the germline V gene are LGHNA and YNFKEQ. The CDR3 protein is CASSQGQGYGYTF. The CDR3 DNA sequence: TGTGCCAGCAGCCAAGGGCAGGGGTACGGCTACACCTTC.

The CDR3 DNA sequence: TGTGCCAGCAGCTTACATGCAACTAATGAAAAACTGTTTTTT. It encodes CASSLHATNEKLFF. The chain employs TRBV5-6 and TRBJ1-4, with D unresolved. V dropped 2 bases and J dropped 0 bases, with 5 bases sitting between them. Germline values: CDR1 SGHDT, CDR2 YYEEEE. The CDR3 contains 14 residues.

The V gene is TRBV19, the J gene TRBJ1-2; 11 positions match TRBD1. Germline trimming cut 4 bases from V and 1 base from J; bases unmatched to any gene: 11. In germline, CDR1 is LNHDA, CDR2 SQIVND (reference sequence). This CDR3 contains 18 residues. The CDR3 DNA is TGTGCCAGTAGTACCCTACCGGGACAGGGGGGAAATAACTATGGCTACACCTTC. Its protein product is CASSTLPGQGGNNYGYTF.

This clone came up once. This chain links TRBV13 with TRBJ2-7; 8 bases line up with TRBD2. V shed 6 bases, J shed 4 bases, and the junction held 11 bases outside the gene matches. Germline V gene sequence: CDR1 PRHDT, CDR2 FYEKMQ (reference sequence). This CDR3 has 15 amino acids. The CDR3 region has the DNA TGTGCCAGCAGGGAACGGGGGGGCAAGGAGTACGAGCAGTACTTC. Its protein is CASRERGGKEYEQYF.

In this sample, this clone turned up a few times. The chain joins TRBV4-2 to TRBJ2-2; D is unresolved. There are 17 residues in the CDR3. Germline lookup yields CDR1 LGHNA and CDR2 YNFKEQ. V was trimmed by 4 bases and J by 5 bases, leaving 20 bases between them. The CDR3 sequence: CASSLTRRATYTGELFF. The CDR3 nucleotides are TGTGCCAGCAGCCTAACGAGAAGGGCCACGTATACCGGGGAGCTGTTTTTT.

The rearrangement links TRBV11-3 to TRBJ1-6; D is uncertain. Germline CDR1 is SGHNT and CDR2 is YENEEA. This CDR3 comprises 16 residues. Deletions cut 5 bases from V and 8 bases from J, with 19 bases between. In nucleotides, the CDR3 is TGTGCCAGCAGCGGGTCTCTACTCCTTAGGGATTCACCCCTCCACTTT. Residues: CASSGSLLLRDSPLHF.

J is TRBJ1-4 and V is TRBV5-1; D gene unclear. Germline CDR1 reads SGHRS; CDR2 reads YFSETQ. The V and J ends lost 2 bases and 5 bases respectively, with 13 bases between them. CDR3 length: 15 amino acids. The CDR3 bases are TGCGCCAGCAGCTTAGCCGCCAGGCTGAATGAAAAACTGTTTTTT. Translation gives CASSLAARLNEKLFF. The whole variable domain, remainder taken from reference TRBV5-1 and TRBJ1-4, is KAGVTQTPRYLIKTRGQQVTLSCSPISGHRSVSWYQQTPGQGLQFLFEYFSETQRNKGNFPGRFSGRQFSNSRSEMNVSTLELGDSALYLCASSLAARLNEKLFFGSGTQLSVL.

The chain uses TRBV4-2 and TRBJ2-2; no clear D gene. V lost 0 bases and J lost 8, with 19 bases in between. The CDR3 contains 17 residues. Looked up from germline, CDR1 is LGHNA and CDR2 is YNFKEQ. In DNA form, the CDR3 reads TGTGCCAGCAGCCAAGAAGAAAGAGATCGGATCGGGGGGGAGCTGTTTTTT. Its protein product is CASSQEERDRIGGELFF.

CDR3 sequence: CASSLGLEQYF. In nucleotides, the CDR3 is TGTGCCAGCAGCCTTGGTTTGGAGCAGTACTTC. V usage is TRBV4-2 and J usage is TRBJ2-7; no firm D call. Germline-derived CDR1 and CDR2 are LGHNA and YNFKEQ. V was clipped by 4 bases and J by 7 bases, with 8 bases between them. The CDR3 sequence is 11 residues long.

The chain employs TRBV30 and TRBJ1-1, with D possibly being TRBD1 (6 bases). The CDR3 spans 13 residues. In germline, CDR1 is GTSNPN, CDR2 SVGIG (reference sequence). The V and J ends lost 0 bases and 9 bases respectively, with 14 bases between them. The CDR3 DNA sequence: TGTGCCTGGAGTGTATTTAGGGGGGCGCAAGCTTTCTTT. Translation gives CAWSVFRGAQAFF. The complete variable domain, with remaining parts taken from reference TRBV30 and TRBJ1-1, reads SQTIHQWPATLVQPVGSPLSLECTVEGTSNPNLYWYRQAAGRGLQLLFYSVGIGQISSEVPQNLSASRPQDRQFILSSKKLLLSDSGFYLCAWSVFRGAQAFFGQGTRLTVV.

This clone was recorded a few times. The V and J genes are TRBV11-3 and TRBJ2-6; possible D gene TRBD1, 6 bases. The CDR3 runs 15 residues. V lost 4 bases to trimming and J lost 0 bases, with 7 bases between them. The germline V gene encodes CDR1 SGHNT and CDR2 YENEEA. The CDR3 region has the DNA TGTGCCAGCAGCTACAGGGCCTCTGGGGCCAACGTCCTGACTTTC. As protein: CASSYRASGANVLTF.

The chain carries TRBV19 and TRBJ2-1; D may be TRBD2 (6 bases). Between the trimmed V and J ends, which lost 7 bases and 9 bases, there was a span of 22 bases. The CDR3 contains 15 residues. CDR1 LNHDA and CDR2 SQIVND come from the germline V gene (reference sequence). The CDR3 loop reads CASKRTAGTRSEQFF. For the CDR3, the DNA is TGTGCCAGTAAGAGAACAGCCGGGACTCGGAGTGAGCAGTTCTTC.

This chain's CDR3 is CASRISGQGGNTQYF. The DNA of the CDR3 is TGTGCCAGCAGGATTTCCGGACAGGGGGGGAATACGCAGTATTTT. This chain uses TRBV5-4 with TRBJ2-3; 10 bases line up with TRBD1. The CDR3 covers 15 residues. The ends lost 5 bases at V and 7 bases at J; junction bases unmatched: 10. Germline assignment: CDR1 SGHNT and CDR2 YYREEE (reference sequence).

The chain combines TRBV7-2 with TRBJ1-1, with D uncertain. Germline V gene sequence: CDR1 SGHTA, CDR2 FQGNSA. The length of the CDR3 is 18 residues. V dropped 2 bases and J dropped 4 bases, with 23 bases sitting between them. CDR3 loop: CASSLSPSAWGGSTEAFF. The CDR3 DNA is TGTGCCAGCAGCTTATCCCCCTCCGCGTGGGGAGGGAGCACTGAAGCTTTCTTT. Full variable domain (missing parts from reference TRBV7-2 and TRBJ1-1): GAGVSQSPSNKVTEKGKDVELRCDPISGHTALYWYRQSLGQGLEFLIYFQGNSAPDKSGLPSDRFSAERTGGSVSTLTIQRTQQEDSAVYLCASSLSPSAWGGSTEAFFGQGTRLTVV.

The chain uses TRBV5-1 and TRBJ2-1; D tentatively reads TRBD1 or TRBD2 (5 bases each). CDR1 SGHRS and CDR2 YFSETQ come from the germline V gene. The CDR3 is 12 amino acids. Trimming stripped 9 bases from V and 7 bases from J, with 14 bases between. CDR3 sequence (DNA): TGCGCCAACCTGGGACGGTGGAATGAGCAGTTCTTC. Amino acid sequence: CANLGRWNEQFF.

V usage is TRBV9 and J usage is TRBJ1-4; a possible D gene is TRBD1 (5 bases). Trimming stripped 0 bases from V and 10 bases from J, with 10 bases between. The germline V gene encodes CDR1 SGDLS and CDR2 YYNGEE. The CDR3 runs to 13 residues. The CDR3 spells CASSVETEGKLFF. The CDR3, as DNA: TGTGCCAGCAGCGTAGAGACAGAAGGAAAACTGTTTTTT. Combining the CDR3 with reference TRBV9 and TRBJ1-4 gives the whole variable domain DSGVTQTPKHLITATGQRVTLRCSPRSGDLSVYWYQQSLDQGLQFLIQYYNGEERAKGNILERFSAQQFPDLHSELNLSSLELGDSALYFCASSVETEGKLFFGSGTQLSVL.

The chain uses TRBV20-1 and TRBJ1-1; 9 bases line up with TRBD1. This CDR3 has 16 amino acids. Losses at the gene ends were 3 bases for V and 1 base for J; bases not matched to a gene: 9. Per the germline V gene, CDR1 is DFQATT and CDR2 is SNEGSKA (reference sequence). The CDR3 loop is CSASPDRGGKNTEAFF. DNA for the CDR3: TGCAGTGCTAGTCCGGACAGGGGTGGGAAGAACACTGAAGCTTTCTTT.

The chain joins TRBV29-1 to TRBJ2-5, with D possibly matching TRBD1 (5 bases). Trimming took off 3 bases at V and 4 bases at J, with 15 bases between the two ends. The CDR3 length is 14 residues. Germline-derived CDR1 and CDR2 are SQVTM and ANQGSEA. The DNA of the CDR3 is TGCAGCGTTGAGCGCCCCGACAGAGGAGAGACCCAGTACTTC. Encoded protein: CSVERPDRGETQYF.

The chain carries TRBV28 and TRBJ2-4; unclear D gene. CDR1 is MDHEN and CDR2 is SYDVKM in the germline V gene. Between the trimmed V and J ends, which lost 4 bases and 0 bases, there was a span of 13 bases. This CDR3 has 16 residues. Here the CDR3 reads CASSSPAGLAKNIQYF. The CDR3 DNA follows: TGTGCCAGCAGTTCCCCAGCCGGGCTAGCCAAAAACATTCAGTACTTC.